This TCR beta chain originates from a study of cytomegalovirus exposure and HLA in healthy donors. Regarding the study as a whole: In a later analysis, TCR association rates varied by HLA locus: DRB1 most, HLA-C fewest. Analysis performed later found 16,951 TCR beta sequences associated with HLA alleles at 0.05 false discovery rate.

Regarding this clone: Its target is not known.

CDR3 length: 15 amino acids. Germline V gives CDR1 MNHEY, CDR2 SVGAGI. With 5 bases clipped from V and 6 bases from J, the junction kept 8 bases outside the gene matches. Vbeta (60) and Jbeta (13) primers were used in the PCR. Sequencing was performed with immunoSEQ multiplex PCR; in TCRdb, only in-frame clones are kept and a portion is missing. The table lists around 100,000 clones, roughly 66% of them singletons. Material: PBMCs. The chain links TRBV6-5 to TRBJ1-1, with 11 nucleotides matching TRBD1. This receptor was taken from a man aged 25-40 years in good health and CMV-seronegative. The CDR3: CASSPGTGGLSEAFF. The CDR3 DNA reads TGTGCCAGCAGTCCTGGGACAGGGGGATTGTCTGAAGCTTTCTTT.